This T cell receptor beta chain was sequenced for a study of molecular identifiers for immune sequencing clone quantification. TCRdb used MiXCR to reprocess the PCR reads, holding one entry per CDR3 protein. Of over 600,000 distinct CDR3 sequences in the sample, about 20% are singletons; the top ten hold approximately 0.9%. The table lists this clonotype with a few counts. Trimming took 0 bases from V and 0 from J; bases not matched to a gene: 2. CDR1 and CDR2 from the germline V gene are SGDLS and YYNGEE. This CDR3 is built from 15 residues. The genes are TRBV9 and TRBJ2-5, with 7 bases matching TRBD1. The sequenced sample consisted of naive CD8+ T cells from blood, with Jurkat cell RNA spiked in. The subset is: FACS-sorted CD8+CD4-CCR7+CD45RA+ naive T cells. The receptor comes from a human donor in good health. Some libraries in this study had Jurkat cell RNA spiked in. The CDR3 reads CASSVGTGDQETQYF. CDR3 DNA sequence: TGTGCCAGCAGCGTAGGCACAGGGGACCAAGAGACCCAGTACTTC.